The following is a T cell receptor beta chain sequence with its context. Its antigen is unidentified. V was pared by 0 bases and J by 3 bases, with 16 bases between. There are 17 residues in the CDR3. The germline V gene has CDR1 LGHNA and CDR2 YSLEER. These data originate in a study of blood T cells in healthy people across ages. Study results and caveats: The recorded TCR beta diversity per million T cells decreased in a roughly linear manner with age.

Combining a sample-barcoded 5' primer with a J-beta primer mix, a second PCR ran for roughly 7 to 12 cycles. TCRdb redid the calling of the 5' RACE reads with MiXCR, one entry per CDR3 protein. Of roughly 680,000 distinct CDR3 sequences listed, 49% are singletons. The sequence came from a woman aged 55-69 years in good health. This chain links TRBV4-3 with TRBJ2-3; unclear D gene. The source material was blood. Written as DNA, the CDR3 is TGCGCCAGCAGCCAAGAATTTGGAACTTTAGGTACAGATACGCAGTATTTT. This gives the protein CASSQEFGTLGTDTQYF.